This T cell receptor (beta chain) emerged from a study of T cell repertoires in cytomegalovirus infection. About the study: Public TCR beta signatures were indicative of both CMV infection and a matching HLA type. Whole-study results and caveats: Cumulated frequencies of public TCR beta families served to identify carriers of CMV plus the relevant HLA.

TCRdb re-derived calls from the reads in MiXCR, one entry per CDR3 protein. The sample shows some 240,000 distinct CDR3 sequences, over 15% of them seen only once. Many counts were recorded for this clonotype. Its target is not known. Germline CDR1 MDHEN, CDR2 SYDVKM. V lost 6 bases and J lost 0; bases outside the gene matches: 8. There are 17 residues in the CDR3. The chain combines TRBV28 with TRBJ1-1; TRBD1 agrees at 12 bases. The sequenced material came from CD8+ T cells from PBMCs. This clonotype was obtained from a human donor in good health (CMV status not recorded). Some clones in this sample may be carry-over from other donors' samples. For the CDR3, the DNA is TGTGCCAGCAGGCTACCGGGACAGGGGGCTGTGAACACTGAAGCTTTCTTT. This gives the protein CASRLPGQGAVNTEAFF.